The clone carrying this TCR beta chain was counted a few times. The data are from a study of blood T cell repertoires in COVID-19. Study background: Acute and convalescent COVID-19 samples came from the United States, Italy and Spain. From T cells, B-cell-depleted T cells, or PBMCs came the material, which was cDNA or gDNA.

The CDR3 spans 14 residues. Unmatched junction bases numbered 6, after V lost 5 bases and J lost 3 bases. Germline V CDR1 and CDR2: ENHRY, SYGVKD. In the study's own analysis: Estimation of nucleated cell counts relied on the amplification of reference gene primers. Data came from immunoSEQ multiplex PCR; TCRdb stores just in-frame clones and leaves some out. V, J and clone size derive from that table, while D and trimming were established from the DNA sequence. The table includes roughly 67,000 clones, approximately 85% detected once. This chain uses TRBV10-3 with TRBJ1-2; TRBD1 agrees at 7 bases. The sequence derives from a man aged 45 to 65 with acute or convalescent COVID-19. Sequenced input: peripheral blood. In DNA, the CDR3 is TGTGCCATCAGTCTACAGGGGTTCGACTATGGCTACACCTTC. It translates to CAISLQGFDYGYTF.